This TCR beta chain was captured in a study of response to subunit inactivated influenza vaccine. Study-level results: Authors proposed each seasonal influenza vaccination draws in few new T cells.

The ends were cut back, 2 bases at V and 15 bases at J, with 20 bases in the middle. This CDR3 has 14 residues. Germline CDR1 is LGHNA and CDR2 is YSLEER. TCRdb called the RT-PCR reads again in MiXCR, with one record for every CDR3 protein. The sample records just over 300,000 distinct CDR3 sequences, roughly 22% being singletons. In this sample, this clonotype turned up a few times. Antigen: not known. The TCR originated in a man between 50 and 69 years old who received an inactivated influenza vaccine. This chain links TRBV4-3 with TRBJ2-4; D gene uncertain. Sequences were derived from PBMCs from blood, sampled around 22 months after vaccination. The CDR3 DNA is TGCGCCAGCAGCCAAACGCGGACGTCGGTCGAGGCGTACTTC. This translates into CASSQTRTSVEAYF.